One and the same sample provided the 13 T cell receptor beta chains below, sequenced in a study of graft-versus-host responses after intestinal transplantation. Assay used: immunoSEQ multiplex PCR; TCRdb lists only in-frame clones, some missing. Here the sample spans about 9,800 clones, 78% being singletons. Intraepithelial lymphocytes and lamina propria lymphocytes were released through processing of graft tissue. The sequencing used ileum tissue, collected approximately 530 days after intestinal transplant. These receptors came from a human patient who received an intestinal transplant, so some T cells may come from the graft donor.

V and J are TRBV9 and TRBJ1-6; 7 bases are shared with TRBD1. The ends lost 4 bases at V and 10 bases at J; junction bases unmatched: 5. Germline V gene data show CDR1 as SGDLS and CDR2 as YYNGEE. The CDR3 covers 13 residues. The DNA for the CDR3 is TGTGCCAGCAGCCGAGGGGGCGGCTCACCCCTCCACTTT. Encoded protein: CASSRGGGSPLHF.

Only one count was recorded for this clone. The gene calls are TRBV18 and TRBJ2-7; TRBD1 aligns across 10 bases. V gave up 2 bases and J gave up 3 bases; unmatched junction bases: 7. This CDR3 is 16 amino acids long. Germline assignment: CDR1 KGHSH and CDR2 LQKENI. The CDR3 DNA sequence: TGTGCCAGCTCACCAAATCCTGGACAGGGGGGCTACGAGCAGTACTTC. Its protein product is CASSPNPGQGGYEQYF.

The chain carries TRBV29-1 and TRBJ1-1; weak D call: TRBD1 (6 bases). The V and J ends lost 7 bases and 4 bases respectively, with 16 bases between them. Germline loops: CDR1 SQVTM, CDR2 ANQGSEA. This CDR3 has 13 residues. The chain's CDR3 is CSGETGTGTEAFF. Written as DNA, the CDR3 is TGCAGCGGAGAAACAGGGACGGGCACTGAAGCTTTCTTT.

This clone appeared once. The chain links TRBV21-1 to TRBJ2-5; TRBD1 reflects the table's D call only, with no check against the DNA. TRBV21-1 is annotated as a pseudogene. There are 17 residues in the CDR3. The DNA of the CDR3 is TGTGCCAGCAGCAAAAGGGGACAGTGGGGTGAAAGGGAGACCCAGTACTTC. This encodes CASSKRGQWGERETQYF.

V is TRBV7-3 and J is TRBJ2-2; TRBD1 matches 8 bases. V lost 5 bases, J lost 4 bases, and 6 bases stayed unmatched. There are 15 residues in the CDR3. Germline V CDR1 and CDR2: SGHTA, FQGTGA. CDR3 in amino acids: CASSPRGRGTGELFF. CDR3 bases: TGTGCCAGCAGCCCCAGGGGGCGAGGCACCGGGGAGCTGTTTTTT. Looking up the rest from reference TRBV7-3 and TRBJ2-2 gives the full variable domain: GAGVSQTPSNKVTEKGKYVELRCDPISGHTALYWYRQSLGQGPEFLIYFQGTGAADDSGLPNDRFFAVRPEGSVSTLKIQRTERGDSAVYLCASSPRGRGTGELFFGEGSRLTVL.

The V call is TRBV5-5, the J call TRBJ1-3; D not certain. The CDR3 has 15 residues. CDR1 is SGHKS and CDR2 is YYEKEE in the germline V gene (reference sequence). V gave up 0 bases and J gave up 0 bases, with 7 bases separating them. DNA of the CDR3: TGTGCCAGCAGCTTGGAAGGGAACTCTGGAAACACCATATATTTT. It is translated as CASSLEGNSGNTIYF.

The chain is built from TRBV1 and TRBJ1-1; the table's D gene call, TRBD1, was not cross checked with the DNA. TRBV1 is an annotated pseudogene. CDR3 length: 15 amino acids. CDR3 DNA: TGCACCAGCAGCCAAGCCACAGGGCTGGGAACTGAAGCTTTCTTT. Its protein product is CTSSQATGLGTEAFF.

This clone has only one observation. The genes are TRBV19 and TRBJ2-5; possible D gene TRBD2, 6 bases. There are 15 residues in the CDR3. The germline gives CDR1 LNHDA, CDR2 SQIVND (reference sequence). V lost 3 bases to trimming and J lost 5 bases, with 16 bases between them. Here the CDR3 reads CASSIGTYSRETQYF. CDR3 bases: TGTGCCAGTAGTATCGGGACTTATTCAAGGGAGACCCAGTACTTC.

The chain recombines TRBV30 with TRBJ2-7; tentative D call: TRBD2 (5 bases). CDR3 length: 11 amino acids. V was pared by 5 bases and J by 3 bases, with 8 bases between. Germline values: CDR1 GTSNPN, CDR2 SVGIG (reference sequence). This CDR3 is CAWGLLYEQYF. CDR3 coding DNA: TGTGCCTGGGGACTTCTCTACGAGCAGTACTTC.

V and J are TRBV2 and TRBJ1-3; D is unresolved. The V and J ends lost 3 bases and 4 bases respectively, with 10 bases between them. Germline V lookup: CDR1 SNHLY, CDR2 FYNNEI. CDR3 length equals 14 residues. CDR3 sequence: CASSDGVLGNTIYF. The CDR3 DNA follows: TGTGCCAGCAGTGACGGGGTTTTGGGAAACACCATATATTTT.

This rearrangement joins TRBV2 to TRBJ2-5, with 10 positions matching TRBD1. The end of the DNA fits TRBJ2-7 better, so the J call may be wrong. The CDR3 is 14 amino acids. Germline-derived CDR1 and CDR2 are SNHLY and FYNNEI. DNA for the CDR3: TGTGCCAGCAGGGGGGACAGGGGCAACTACGAGCAGTACTTC. Residues: CASRGDRGNYEQYF.

The chain uses TRBV5-1 and TRBJ2-7, with no clear D. CDR1 is SGHRS, CDR2 YFSETQ, per germline. The CDR3 spans 13 residues. Between the trimmed V and J ends, which lost 4 bases and 3 bases, there was a span of 11 bases. The CDR3 spells CASSPRPFYEQYF. Written as DNA, the CDR3 is TGCGCCAGCAGCCCGAGGCCATTCTACGAGCAGTACTTC.

By share, this clone counts as medium-sized. The chain links TRBV5-6 to TRBJ1-1, with D perhaps matching TRBD1 (6 bases). The CDR3 extends over 13 amino acids. V gave up 1 base and J gave up 4 bases, with 8 bases separating them. The germline CDR1 and CDR2 sequences are SGHDT and YYEEEE. The CDR3 loop reads CASSLTGFTEAFF. The CDR3 bases are TGTGCCAGCAGCTTGACAGGGTTCACTGAAGCTTTCTTT.